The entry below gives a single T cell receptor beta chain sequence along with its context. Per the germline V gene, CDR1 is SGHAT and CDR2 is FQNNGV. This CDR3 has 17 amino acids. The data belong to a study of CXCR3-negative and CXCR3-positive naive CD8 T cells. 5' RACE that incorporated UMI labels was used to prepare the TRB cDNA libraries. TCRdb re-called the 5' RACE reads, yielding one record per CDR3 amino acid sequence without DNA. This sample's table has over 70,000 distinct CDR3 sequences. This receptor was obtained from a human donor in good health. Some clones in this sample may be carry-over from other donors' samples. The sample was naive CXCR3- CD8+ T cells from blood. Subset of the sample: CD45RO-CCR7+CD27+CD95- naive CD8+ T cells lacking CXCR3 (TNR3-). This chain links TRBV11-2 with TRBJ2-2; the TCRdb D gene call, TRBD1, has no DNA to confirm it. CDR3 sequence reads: CASSLTDRTLNTGELFF.